The rows below give T cell receptor beta chains drawn from one sample of a study of human T cells and chemical hapten exposure. TCRdb re-analysed the RACE reads in MiXCR, keeping a single row per CDR3 protein. The sample records about 380,000 distinct CDR3 sequences, approximately 4.4% being singletons. The sample consisted of whole blood, taken in connection with sensitization to the hapten diphenylcyclopropenone (DPC). Receptors originate from a woman aged 45-65 years with alopecia areata. Some clones in this sample may be carry-over from other donors' samples. Both conserved end residues are trimmed from each CDR3.

V: TRBV20-1; J: TRBJ2-4; CDR3: SARPGRGAKNIQY
V: TRBV18; J: TRBJ1-1; CDR3: ASSPERTGNTEAF
V: TRBV28; J: TRBJ1-6; CDR3: ASSSLLDFSRAASPLH
V: TRBV10-2; J: TRBJ2-4; CDR3: ASSEWGGTNIQY
V: TRBV12-3/TRBV12-4; J: TRBJ2-5; CDR3: ASRGQGAETQY
V: TRBV11-2; J: TRBJ1-1; CDR3: ASSLAAGGHTEAF
V: TRBV27; J: TRBJ1-5; CDR3: ASSAGGNQPQH
V: TRBV6-5; J: TRBJ1-1; CDR3: ASSYGTGPNTEAF
V: TRBV29-1; J: TRBJ2-3; CDR3: SVYGADTQY
V: TRBV29-1; J: TRBJ1-2; CDR3: SVGLLDETNPYGYT
V: TRBV6-2/TRBV6-3; J: TRBJ2-7; CDR3: ASAFAGTTTYEQY
V: TRBV29-1; J: TRBJ1-1; CDR3: SVGARATAEAF
V: TRBV19; J: TRBJ2-1; CDR3: ASRKAGHNEQF
V: TRBV20-1; J: TRBJ2-6; CDR3: SARGRDSHSGANVLT
V: TRBV5-1; J: TRBJ1-1; CDR3: ASSLGRTENTEAF
V: TRBV7-9; J: TRBJ2-1; CDR3: ASSSNVGHGRPSSYNEQF
V: TRBV20-1; J: TRBJ2-1; CDR3: SASRVDNNEQF
V: TRBV3-1; J: TRBJ2-1; CDR3: ASSQPTSGSRYNEQF